These 8 T cell receptor beta chains were sequenced from one sample in a study of T cells in Graves' hyperthyroidism and ophthalmopathy. RNA transcripts provided the source from which TCR beta CDR3 regions were amplified. TCR CDR3 regions were first amplified by RT-PCR with HTBI primers. TCRdb redid the calling of the multiplex PCR reads with MiXCR, one entry per CDR3 protein. The profile shows a few hundred thousand distinct CDR3 sequences, roughly 20% of them singletons. The specimen sequenced was blood. The receptors stem from a man aged 45-60 years with Graves' ophthalmopathy.

The chain carries TRBV11-3 and TRBJ2-2; 13 bases map to TRBD2. Germline trimming cut 5 bases from V and 5 bases from J; bases unmatched to any gene: 14. CDR3 length: 19 residues. The germline CDR1 and CDR2 sequences are SGHNT and YENEEA. CDR3 DNA sequence: TGTGCCAGCAGCACCTCCGGGACTAGCGGGGCCACGGGGACCGGGGAGCTGTTTTTT. Protein: CASSTSGTSGATGTGELFF.

Of note for this clonotype: This may stem from a read error, because a much larger clone lies one nucleotide away. The V and J genes are TRBV18 and TRBJ1-4; 8 bases map to TRBD1. This CDR3 comprises 14 residues. Per the germline V gene, CDR1 is KGHSH and CDR2 is LQKENI. CDR3 protein: CANSPGGQNEKLFF. CDR3 sequence (DNA): TGTGCCAACTCACCAGGGGGCCAGAATGAAAAACTGTTTTTT.

This clonotype was observed many times. This chain connects TRBV20-1 to TRBJ1-2, with TRBD1 identical over 7 bases. Germline loops: CDR1 DFQATT, CDR2 SNEGSKA (reference sequence). Trimming took 2 bases from V and 2 from J; bases not matched to a gene: 11. CDR3 length: 16 residues. The CDR3 protein is CSARKGAGTLNYGYTF. The CDR3 DNA reads TGCAGTGCTAGAAAGGGGGCAGGAACCTTAAACTATGGCTACACCTTC.

This clonotype was counted only a few times. The chain joins TRBV29-1 to TRBJ2-4; weak D call: TRBD1 (5 bases). CDR3 size: 11 residues. The V gene's germline CDR1 is SQVTM and CDR2 ANQGSEA. The V gene lost 4 bases and the J gene lost 7 bases, with 8 bases spanning the gap. CDR3 bases: TGCAGCGTTGTGAAGGGGAACATTCAGTACTTC. It codes for CSVVKGNIQYF.

V is TRBV12-3 or TRBV12-4 and J is TRBJ1-3; D might be TRBD1 (6 bases). Trimming left V 2 bases short and J 4 bases short, with 9 bases between. The CDR3 runs to 14 residues. The chain's CDR3 is CASSLPGEGNTIYF. The CDR3 nucleotides are TGTGCCAGCAGTTTACCAGGGGAAGGAAACACCATATATTTT.

The V and J genes are TRBV20-1 and TRBJ1-1; 9 positions match TRBD1. Germline V gives CDR1 DFQATT, CDR2 SNEGSKA (reference sequence). The CDR3 covers 13 residues. The CDR3 DNA sequence: TGCAGGGAGGACAGGGGACCCAACACTGAAGCTTTCTTT. This gives the protein CREDRGPNTEAFF.

The chain combines TRBV5-4 with TRBJ2-1; D ambiguous. The V gene's germline CDR1 is SGHNT and CDR2 YYREEE (reference sequence). The CDR3 spans 14 residues. V shed 1 base and J shed 1 base, with 6 bases lying between them. This CDR3 is CASSLPGSYNEQFF. The CDR3 bases are TGTGCCAGCAGCTTGCCGGGTTCCTACAATGAGCAGTTCTTC.

This clonotype was seen repeatedly, ten times or more. J is TRBJ2-7 and V is TRBV20-1; 9 bases line up with TRBD1. This CDR3 spans 13 amino acids. Germline values: CDR1 DFQATT, CDR2 SNEGSKA (reference sequence). Losses at the gene ends were 2 bases for V and 2 bases for J; bases not matched to a gene: 1. The CDR3 nucleotides read TGCAGTGCTAGAAGGGACAGGGCCTACGAGCAGTACTTC. This encodes CSARRDRAYEQYF.